The TCR beta chain under discussion was sequenced for a study of blood T cell repertoires in COVID-19. The CDR3 has 15 residues. V was trimmed by 3 bases and J by 3 bases, leaving 11 bases between them. The germline gives CDR1 MNHNS, CDR2 SASEGT. Original analysis: Estimation of nucleated cell counts relied on the amplification of reference gene primers. Sequenced by immunoSEQ multiplex PCR; TCRdb stores in-frame clones only, minus some. V and J calls and clone size are copied from that table; D and trimming were computed from the DNA. Among approximately 440,000 clones listed, 88% were seen once. Seattle participants joined during active infection and were tracked over time. This clone appeared a few times.

The rearrangement links TRBV6-1 to TRBJ2-2; D gene unclear. The sequence was obtained from a woman between 50 and 59 years old with COVID-19, enrolled during active disease. The sample was peripheral blood. Here the CDR3 reads CASSDPLHYTGELFF. The CDR3 DNA sequence: TGTGCCAGCAGTGATCCCCTCCACTACACCGGGGAGCTGTTTTTT.